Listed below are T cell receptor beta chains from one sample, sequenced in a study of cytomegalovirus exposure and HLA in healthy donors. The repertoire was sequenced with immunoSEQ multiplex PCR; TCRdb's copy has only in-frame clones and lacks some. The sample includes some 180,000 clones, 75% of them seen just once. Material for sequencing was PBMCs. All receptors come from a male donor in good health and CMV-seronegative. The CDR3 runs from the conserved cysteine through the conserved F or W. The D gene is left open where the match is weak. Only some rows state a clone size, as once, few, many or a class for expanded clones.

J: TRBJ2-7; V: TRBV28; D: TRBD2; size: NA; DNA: TGTGCCAGCAGATCATCGACTAGCGGGTTTTCCTACGAGCAGTACTTC; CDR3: CASRSSTSGFSYEQYF
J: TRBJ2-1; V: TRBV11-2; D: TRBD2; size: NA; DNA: TGTGCCAGCAGCTTAGATGGAACGGGGGGGGGCTACAATGAGCAGTTCTTC; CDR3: CASSLDGTGGGYNEQFF
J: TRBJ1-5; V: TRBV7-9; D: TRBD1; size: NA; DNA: TGTGCCAGCAGCTTAGGAGGGGGCTCTCAGCCCCAGCATTTT; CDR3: CASSLGGGSQPQHF
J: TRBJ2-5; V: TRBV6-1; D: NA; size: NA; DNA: TGTGCCAGCAGCTCTTGGGGCGGCCAAGAGACCCAGTACTTC; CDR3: CASSSWGGQETQYF
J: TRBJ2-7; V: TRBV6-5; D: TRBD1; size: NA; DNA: TGTGCCAGCAGATATGGACAGGGGGACACCTACGAGCAGTACTTC; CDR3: CASRYGQGDTYEQYF
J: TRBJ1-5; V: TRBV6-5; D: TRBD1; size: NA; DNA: TGTGCCAGCAGTAAAGGGGACAGGGGGCAGGAGCCCCAGCATTTT; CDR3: CASSKGDRGQEPQHF
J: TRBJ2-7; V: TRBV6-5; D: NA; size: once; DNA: TGTGCCAGCAGTTACTCCGTTTCCTACGAGCAGTACTTC; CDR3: CASSYSVSYEQYF
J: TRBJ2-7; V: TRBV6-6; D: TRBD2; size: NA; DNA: TGTGCCAGCAGTTACTCGGGAGGGTCGGCCTACGAGCAGTACTTC; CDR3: CASSYSGGSAYEQYF
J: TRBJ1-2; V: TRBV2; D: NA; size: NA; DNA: TGTGCCAGCAGTGAGACACCTAACTATGGCTACACCTTC; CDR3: CASSETPNYGYTF
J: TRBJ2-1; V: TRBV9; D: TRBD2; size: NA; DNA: TGTGCCAGCAGCCCGACTAGCGGGAGATCCTACAATGAGCAGTTCTTC; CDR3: CASSPTSGRSYNEQFF
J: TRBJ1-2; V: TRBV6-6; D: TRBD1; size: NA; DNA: TGTGCCAGCAGGACGGGGAACAGGGGCTCCAACTATGGCTACACCTTC; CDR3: CASRTGNRGSNYGYTF
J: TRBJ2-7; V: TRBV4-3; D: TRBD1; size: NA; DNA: TGCGCCAGCAGCCTGGGGACAGGGCGCTACGAGCAGTACTTC; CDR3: CASSLGTGRYEQYF